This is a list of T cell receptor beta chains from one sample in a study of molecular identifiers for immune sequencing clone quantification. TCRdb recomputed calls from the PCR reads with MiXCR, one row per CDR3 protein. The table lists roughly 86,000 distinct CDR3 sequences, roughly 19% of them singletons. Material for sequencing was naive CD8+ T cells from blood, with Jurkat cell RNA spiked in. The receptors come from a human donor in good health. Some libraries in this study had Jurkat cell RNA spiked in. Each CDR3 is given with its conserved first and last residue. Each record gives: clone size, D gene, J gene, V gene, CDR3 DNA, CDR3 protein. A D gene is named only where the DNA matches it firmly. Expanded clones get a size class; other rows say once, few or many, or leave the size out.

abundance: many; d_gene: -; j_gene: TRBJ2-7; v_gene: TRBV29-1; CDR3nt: TGCAGCGTTGAAGGCCCAGGGATGATCCACGAGCAGTACTTC; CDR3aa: CSVEGPGMIHEQYF
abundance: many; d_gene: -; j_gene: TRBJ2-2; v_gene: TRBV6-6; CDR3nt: TGTGCCAGCAGTTACTCGGGGGGGGGGACAGCAAGTACCGGGGAGCTGTTTTTT; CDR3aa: CASSYSGGGTASTGELFF
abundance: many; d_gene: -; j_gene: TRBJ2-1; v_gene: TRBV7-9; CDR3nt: TGTGCCAGCAGCACGGCGAGCTCCTACAATGAGCAGTTCTTC; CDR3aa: CASSTASSYNEQFF
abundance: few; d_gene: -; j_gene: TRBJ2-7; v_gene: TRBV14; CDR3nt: TGTGCCAGCAGCCATATGACTTTTTCCTACGAGCAGTACTTC; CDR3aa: CASSHMTFSYEQYF
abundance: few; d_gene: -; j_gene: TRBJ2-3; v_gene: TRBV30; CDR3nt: TGTGCCTGGAGCCGACGCACCGGAAAGAGCACAGATACGCAGTATTTT; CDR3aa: CAWSRRTGKSTDTQYF
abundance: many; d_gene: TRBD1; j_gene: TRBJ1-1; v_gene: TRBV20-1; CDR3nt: TGCAGTGCTAGGACAGGGGGACGAACTGAAGCTTTCTTT; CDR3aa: CSARTGGRTEAFF
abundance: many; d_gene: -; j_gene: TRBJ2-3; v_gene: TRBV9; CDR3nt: TGTGCCAGCAGCGTAGAAGGCCGACTAGATACGCAGTATTTT; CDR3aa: CASSVEGRLDTQYF
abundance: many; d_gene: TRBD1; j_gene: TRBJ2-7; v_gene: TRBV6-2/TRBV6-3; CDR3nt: TGTGCCAGCAGTTACGTGGACAGGGGATTCGAGCAGTACTTC; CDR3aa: CASSYVDRGFEQYF
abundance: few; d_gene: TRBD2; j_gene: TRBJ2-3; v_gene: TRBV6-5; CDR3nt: TGTGCCAGCACCCATACTAGCGGGAGTTCAGATACGCAGTATTTT; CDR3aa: CASTHTSGSSDTQYF
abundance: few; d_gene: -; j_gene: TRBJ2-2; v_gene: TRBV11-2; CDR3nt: TGTGCCAGCAGCTACGTAGGGCCCGGGGAGCTGTTTTTT; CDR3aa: CASSYVGPGELFF
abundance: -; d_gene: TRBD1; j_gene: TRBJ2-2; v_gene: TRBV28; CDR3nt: TGTGCCAGCAGTTACAGGGGGTTGATGACCGGGGAGCTGTTTTTT; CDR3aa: CASSYRGLMTGELFF